This T cell receptor (beta chain) was identified during a study of TIL therapy for anti-PD-1-resistant metastatic lung cancer (dated by TCRdb to the early 2020s). Notes on the research overall: Tumors were harvested before any PD-1/PD-L1 blockade; patients then received nivolumab, and those progressing received lymphodepletion, expanded TIL infusion and IL-2. Among the enrolled patients, the median age was about 50 years (range roughly 35-75), and the median tumor PD-L1 proportion score was about 6%. Most of the cohort had lung adenocarcinoma, a handful of tumors were EGFR-mutant and two were ALK-rearranged, and half of the patients were current or former smokers. A median non-synonymous tumor mutation burden of around 1.4 mutations per megabase was determined across the cohort by whole-exome sequencing. Clonotypes were tracked across tumor, expanded TIL product and serial blood samples by T cell receptor beta sequencing of tumor and peripheral blood.

Reading the germline V gene (reference sequence) gives CDR1 SGHNT and CDR2 YYREEE. Reading from cysteine to phenylalanine, the CDR3 counts 15 amino acids. Just CDR3 DNA is preserved here, 45 bases in frame from base 1. Cut back by 3 bases and 4 bases, the V and J ends lie 16 bases apart. Taken with the paper, the label for time point translates to: pre-treatment sample, taken before nivolumab and TIL therapy. Between October 2017 and January 2020, a dual-center phase I trial enrolled adults who had stage 4 NSCLC. The samples were drawn from an open-label, single-arm phase I trial testing tumor-infiltrating lymphocyte therapy combined with nivolumab in advanced non-small cell lung cancer. Blood mononuclear cells were isolated from EDTA tubes by Ficoll gradient and were snap-frozen as pellets, and DNA was extracted with a Qiagen mini-prep kit. The immunoSEQ v3 hsTCRB kit was used to amplify TCR beta CDR3 regions from genomic DNA through bias-controlled multiplex PCR. TCR libraries were sequenced on an Illumina NextSeq 500 to approximately 2 million read pairs for survey level or about 5-6.5 million for deep level. Turning to the authors' computational methods: V, D and J genes were assigned, non-productive sequences were removed, and clonality was reported by immunoSEQ Analyzer software. To compare repertoires between infused TIL and blood, productive Simpson clonality was used along with the Morisita overlap index of productive TRB rearrangements. The absolute count of a clonotype in blood was estimated by multiplying the lymphocyte count by the CD3+ fraction and by the productive frequency of the clone. TCRdb re-hosts the immuneACCESS table, in-frame sequences only. Its copies lack some clones; in the studies checked, an unresolved V gene accounts for under half of them, and the cause for the rest is not known. V and J calls and clone size are as listed in that table; D and trimming were resolved from the DNA. The sample profile shows about 36,000 clones; over 70% of them were found once. The ten largest clones capture approximately 5.3% of the sample.

Notes on this clone: No cognate antigen has been identified for it. Base qualities are not provided; no much larger clone lies one nucleotide away.

On the study overall, not on this receptor specifically: The study protocol defined all tumor marker inferences as exploratory. The baseline peripheral repertoire was partially replaced by infused TIL clonotypes, which then decayed over months, and no apparent association between persistence and response was found. The cohort was highly selected, including more treatment-naive, never-smoker and oncogene-addicted patients than is typical, which limits generalizability.

Sequenced material: blood, taken at baseline. The receptor's source is a person aged 25 to 80 with non-small cell lung cancer. Recombination joined TRBV5-4 with TRBJ1-1; TRBD1 might be the D gene, on 5 matching bases. The nucleotides read TGTGCCAGCAGCTCGGGGGGAATGGGGGGCACTGAAGCTTTCTTT. Its translation is CASSSGGMGGTEAFF.